This paragraph reports one T cell receptor (beta chain). Sequenced by immunoSEQ multiplex PCR; TCRdb stores in-frame clones only, minus some. The sample holds 84,000 or so clones, about 94% seen once. The record originates from a study of T cell changes during pregnancy in multiple sclerosis. This CDR3 is 15 amino acids long. Trimming at V came to 3 bases and at J to 5 bases, leaving 9 bases not matched to a gene. Germline assignment: CDR1 ENHRY and CDR2 SYGVKD. This chain joins TRBV10-3 and TRBJ1-2; 7 nucleotides agree with TRBD1. The TCR comes from a female donor with multiple sclerosis, enrolled in a pregnancy study. The input for sequencing was peripheral blood, taken in the third trimester of pregnancy. CDR3 residues: CAISDETGRGYGYTF. In DNA, the CDR3 is TGTGCCATCAGTGATGAGACAGGGAGAGGGTATGGCTACACCTTC.